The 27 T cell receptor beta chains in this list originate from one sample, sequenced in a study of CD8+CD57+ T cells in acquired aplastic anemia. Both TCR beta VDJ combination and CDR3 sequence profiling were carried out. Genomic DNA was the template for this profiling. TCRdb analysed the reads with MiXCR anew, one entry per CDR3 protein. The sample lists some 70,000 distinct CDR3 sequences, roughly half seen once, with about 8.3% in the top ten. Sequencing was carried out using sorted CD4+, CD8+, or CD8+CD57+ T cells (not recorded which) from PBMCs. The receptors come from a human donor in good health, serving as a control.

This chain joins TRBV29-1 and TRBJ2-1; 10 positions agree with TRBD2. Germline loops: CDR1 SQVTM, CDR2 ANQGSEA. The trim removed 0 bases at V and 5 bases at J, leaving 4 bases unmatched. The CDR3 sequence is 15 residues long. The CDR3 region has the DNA TGCAGCGTTGAAGAGGGCCTAGCGGGAGACAATGAGCAGTTCTTC. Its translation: CSVEEGLAGDNEQFF.

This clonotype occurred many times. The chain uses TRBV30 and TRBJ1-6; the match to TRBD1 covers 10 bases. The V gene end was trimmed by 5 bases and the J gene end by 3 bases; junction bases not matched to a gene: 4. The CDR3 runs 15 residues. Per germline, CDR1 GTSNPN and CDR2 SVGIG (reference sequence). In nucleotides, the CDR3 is TGTGCCTGGGTGGGACAGGGGAACTATAATTCACCCCTCCACTTT. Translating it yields CAWVGQGNYNSPLHF. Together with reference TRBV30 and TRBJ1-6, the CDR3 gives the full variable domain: SQTIHQWPATLVQPVGSPLSLECTVEGTSNPNLYWYRQAAGRGLQLLFYSVGIGQISSEVPQNLSASRPQDRQFILSSKKLLLSDSGFYLCAWVGQGNYNSPLHFGNGTRLTVT.

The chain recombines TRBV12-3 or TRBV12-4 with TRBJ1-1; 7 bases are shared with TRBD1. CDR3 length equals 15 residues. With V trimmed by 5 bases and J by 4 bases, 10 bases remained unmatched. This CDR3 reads CASSPEAGGGTEAFF. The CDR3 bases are TGTGCCAGCAGTCCAGAAGCAGGGGGAGGCACTGAAGCTTTCTTT.

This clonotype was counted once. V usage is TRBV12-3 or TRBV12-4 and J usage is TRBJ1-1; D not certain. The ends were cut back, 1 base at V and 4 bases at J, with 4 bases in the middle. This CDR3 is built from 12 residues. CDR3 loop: CASSLGSTEAFF. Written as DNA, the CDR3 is TGTGCCAGCAGTTTAGGGAGCACTGAAGCTTTCTTT.

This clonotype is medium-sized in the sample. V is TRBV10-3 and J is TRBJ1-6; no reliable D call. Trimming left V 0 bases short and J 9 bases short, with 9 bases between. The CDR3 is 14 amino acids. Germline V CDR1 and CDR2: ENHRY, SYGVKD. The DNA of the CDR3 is TGTGCCATCAGTGAGTCAGGGTTCGGTTCACCCCTCCACTTT. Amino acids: CAISESGFGSPLHF.

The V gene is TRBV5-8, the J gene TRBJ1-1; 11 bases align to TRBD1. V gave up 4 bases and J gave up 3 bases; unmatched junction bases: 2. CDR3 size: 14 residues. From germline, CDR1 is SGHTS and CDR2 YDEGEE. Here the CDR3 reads CASSGQGAYTEAFF. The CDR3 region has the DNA TGTGCCAGCAGCGGACAGGGGGCGTACACTGAAGCTTTCTTT. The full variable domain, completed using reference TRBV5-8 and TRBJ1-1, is EAGVTQSPTHLIKTRGQQATLRCSPISGHTSVYWYQQALGLGLQFLLWYDEGEERNRGNFPPRFSGRQFPNYSSELNVNALELEDSALYLCASSGQGAYTEAFFGQGTRLTVV.

CDR3 loop: CASSLGGPSPLHF. CDR3 nucleotides: TGTGCCAGCAGCTTAGGGGGACCGTCACCCCTCCACTTT. The chain carries TRBV11-2 and TRBJ1-6, with a weak D call TRBD1 (5 bases). This CDR3 is built from 13 residues. Germline assignment: CDR1 SGHAT and CDR2 FQNNGV. The V end was cut by 1 base, the J end by 10 bases, with 8 bases between. Together with reference TRBV11-2 and TRBJ1-6, the CDR3 gives the full variable domain: EAGVAQSPRYKIIEKRQSVAFWCNPISGHATLYWYQQILGQGPKLLIQFQNNGVVDDSQLPKDRFSAERLKGVDSTLKIQPAKLEDSAVYLCASSLGGPSPLHFGNGTRLTVT.

The chain's CDR3 is CASSITGSRAEKLFF. CDR3 DNA: TGTGCCAGTAGTATAACTGGGTCACGAGCTGAAAAACTGTTTTTT. The chain is built from TRBV19 and TRBJ1-4; D is ambiguous. Germline V gene lookup returns CDR1 LNHDA and CDR2 SQIVND (reference sequence). Trimming removed 2 bases from V and 7 bases from J, with 14 bases in between. The CDR3 is made up of 15 amino acids.

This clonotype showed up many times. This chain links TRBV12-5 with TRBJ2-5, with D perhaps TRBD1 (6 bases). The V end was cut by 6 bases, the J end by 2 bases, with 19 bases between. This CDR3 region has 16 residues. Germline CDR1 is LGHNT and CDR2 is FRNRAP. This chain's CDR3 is CASGPRTERGQETQYF. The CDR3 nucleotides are TGTGCTAGTGGCCCCCGGACAGAAAGAGGGCAAGAGACCCAGTACTTC.

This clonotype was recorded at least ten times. The DNA of the CDR3 is TGTGCCAGCAGCTCCCGTGCGGGGAGAGGAGACACCATATATTTT. This encodes CASSSRAGRGDTIYF. The chain uses TRBV5-4 and TRBJ1-3; D gene ambiguous. The CDR3 sequence is 15 residues long. Trimming cost V 3 bases and J 8 bases, with 18 bases left between them. CDR1 and CDR2 from the germline V gene are SGHNT and YYREEE (reference sequence). Based on the CDR3 plus reference TRBV5-4 and TRBJ1-3, the full variable domain is ETGVTQSPTHLIKTRGQQVTLRCSSQSGHNTVSWYQQALGQGPQFIFQYYREEENGRGNFPPRFSGLQFPNYSSELNVNALELDDSALYLCASSSRAGRGDTIYFGEGSWLTVV.

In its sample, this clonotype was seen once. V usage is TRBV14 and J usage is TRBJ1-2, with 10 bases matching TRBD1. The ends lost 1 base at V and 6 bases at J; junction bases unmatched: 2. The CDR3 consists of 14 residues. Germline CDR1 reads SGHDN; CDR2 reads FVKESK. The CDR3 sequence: CASSQAGTGDGYTF. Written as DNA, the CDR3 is TGTGCCAGCAGCCAAGCCGGGACAGGGGATGGCTACACCTTC.

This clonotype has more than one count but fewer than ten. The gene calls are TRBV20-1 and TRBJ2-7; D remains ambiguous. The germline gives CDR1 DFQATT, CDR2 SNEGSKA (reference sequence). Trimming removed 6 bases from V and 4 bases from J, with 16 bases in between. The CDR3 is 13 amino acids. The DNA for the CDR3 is TGCAGTGCCGCAGCTGGGAAGGTTTACGAGCAGTACTTC. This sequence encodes CSAAAGKVYEQYF.

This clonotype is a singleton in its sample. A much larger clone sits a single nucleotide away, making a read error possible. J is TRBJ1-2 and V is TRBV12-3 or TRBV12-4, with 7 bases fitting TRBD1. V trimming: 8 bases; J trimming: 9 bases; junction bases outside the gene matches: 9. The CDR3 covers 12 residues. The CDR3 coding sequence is TGTGCCAGCTCATGGGACAGTAGGAGCTACACCTTC. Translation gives CASSWDSRSYTF.

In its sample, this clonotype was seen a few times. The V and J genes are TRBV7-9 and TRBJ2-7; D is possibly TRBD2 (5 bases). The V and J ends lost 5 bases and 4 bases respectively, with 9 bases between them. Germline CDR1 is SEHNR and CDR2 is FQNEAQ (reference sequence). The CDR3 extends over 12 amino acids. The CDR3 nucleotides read TGTGCCAGCAGCGAGGGCCCATACGAGCAGTACTTC. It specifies CASSEGPYEQYF.

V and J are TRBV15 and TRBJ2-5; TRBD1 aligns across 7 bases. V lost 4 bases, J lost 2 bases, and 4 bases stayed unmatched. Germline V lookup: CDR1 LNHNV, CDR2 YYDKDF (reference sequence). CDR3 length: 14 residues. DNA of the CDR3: TGTGCCACCAGCACCCGACAGGGACAAGAGACCCAGTACTTC. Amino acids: CATSTRQGQETQYF. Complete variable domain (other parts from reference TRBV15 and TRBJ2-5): DAMVIQNPRYQVTQFGKPVTLSCSQTLNHNVMYWYQQKSSQAPKLLFHYYDKDFNNEADTPDNFQSRRPNTSFCFLDIRSPGLGDTAMYLCATSTRQGQETQYFGPGTRLLVL.

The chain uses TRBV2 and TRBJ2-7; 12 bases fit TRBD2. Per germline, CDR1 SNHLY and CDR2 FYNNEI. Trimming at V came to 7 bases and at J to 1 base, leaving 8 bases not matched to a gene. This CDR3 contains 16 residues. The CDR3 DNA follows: TGTGCCAGCACCGAGGGGGGACTAGCGGGTTCCTACGAGCAGTACTTC. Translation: CASTEGGLAGSYEQYF.

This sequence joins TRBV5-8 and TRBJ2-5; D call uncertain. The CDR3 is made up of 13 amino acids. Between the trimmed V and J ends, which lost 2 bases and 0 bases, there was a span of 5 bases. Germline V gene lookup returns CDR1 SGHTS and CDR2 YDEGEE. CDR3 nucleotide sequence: TGTGCCAGCAGCTTTTGGGACCAAGAGACCCAGTACTTC. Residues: CASSFWDQETQYF.

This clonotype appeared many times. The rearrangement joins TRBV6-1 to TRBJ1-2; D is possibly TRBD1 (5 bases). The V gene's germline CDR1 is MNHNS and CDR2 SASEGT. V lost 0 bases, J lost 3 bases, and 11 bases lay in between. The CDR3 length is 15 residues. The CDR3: CASSEADDSYYGYTF. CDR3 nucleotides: TGTGCCAGCAGTGAAGCTGATGACAGCTACTATGGCTACACCTTC.

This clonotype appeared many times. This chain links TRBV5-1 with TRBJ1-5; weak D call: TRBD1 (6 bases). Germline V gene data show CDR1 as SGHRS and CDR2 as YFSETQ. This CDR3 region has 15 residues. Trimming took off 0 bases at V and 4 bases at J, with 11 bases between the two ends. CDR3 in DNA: TGCGCCAGCAGCTTGGGAGGACAGAATAATCAGCCCCAGCATTTT. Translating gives CASSLGGQNNQPQHF.

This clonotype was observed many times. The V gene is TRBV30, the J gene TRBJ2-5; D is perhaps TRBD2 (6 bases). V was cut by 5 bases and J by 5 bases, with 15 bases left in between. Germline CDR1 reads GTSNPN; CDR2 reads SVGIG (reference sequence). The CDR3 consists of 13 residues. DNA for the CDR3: TGTGCCTGGGGGGGGTTCCAAGCGGAGACCCAGTACTTC. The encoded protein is CAWGGFQAETQYF. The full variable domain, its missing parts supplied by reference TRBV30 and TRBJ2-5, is SQTIHQWPATLVQPVGSPLSLECTVEGTSNPNLYWYRQAAGRGLQLLFYSVGIGQISSEVPQNLSASRPQDRQFILSSKKLLLSDSGFYLCAWGGFQAETQYFGPGTRLLVL.

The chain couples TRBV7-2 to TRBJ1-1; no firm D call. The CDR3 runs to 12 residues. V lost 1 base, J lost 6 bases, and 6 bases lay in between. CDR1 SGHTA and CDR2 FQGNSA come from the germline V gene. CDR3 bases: TGTGCCAGCAGCTTAGGAGAGGCTGAAGCTTTCTTT. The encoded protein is CASSLGEAEAFF. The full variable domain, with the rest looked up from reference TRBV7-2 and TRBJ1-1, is GAGVSQSPSNKVTEKGKDVELRCDPISGHTALYWYRQSLGQGLEFLIYFQGNSAPDKSGLPSDRFSAERTGGSVSTLTIQRTQQEDSAVYLCASSLGEAEAFFGQGTRLTVV.

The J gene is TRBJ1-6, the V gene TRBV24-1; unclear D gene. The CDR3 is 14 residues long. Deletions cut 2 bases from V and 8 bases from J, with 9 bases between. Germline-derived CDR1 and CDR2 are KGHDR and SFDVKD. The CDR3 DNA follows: TGTGCCACCAGTGATTCAACTTCAGATTCACCCCTCCACTTT. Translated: CATSDSTSDSPLHF.

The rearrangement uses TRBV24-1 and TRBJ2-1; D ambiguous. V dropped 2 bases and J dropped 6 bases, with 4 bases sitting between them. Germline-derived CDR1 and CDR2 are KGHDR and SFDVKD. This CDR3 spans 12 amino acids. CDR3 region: CATSDWSNEQFF. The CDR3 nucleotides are TGTGCCACCAGTGATTGGAGCAATGAGCAGTTCTTC.

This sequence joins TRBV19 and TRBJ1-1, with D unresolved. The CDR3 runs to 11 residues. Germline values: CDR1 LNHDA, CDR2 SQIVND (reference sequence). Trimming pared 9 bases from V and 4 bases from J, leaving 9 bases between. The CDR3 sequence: CASLPGTEAFF. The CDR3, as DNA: TGTGCCAGCCTCCCTGGCACTGAAGCTTTCTTT.

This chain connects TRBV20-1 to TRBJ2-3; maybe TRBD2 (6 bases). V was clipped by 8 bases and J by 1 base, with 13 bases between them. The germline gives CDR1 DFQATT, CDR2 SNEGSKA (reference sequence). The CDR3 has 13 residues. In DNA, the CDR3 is TGCAGTCCTCGGGACTCCGGCACAGATACGCAGTATTTT. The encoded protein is CSPRDSGTDTQYF.

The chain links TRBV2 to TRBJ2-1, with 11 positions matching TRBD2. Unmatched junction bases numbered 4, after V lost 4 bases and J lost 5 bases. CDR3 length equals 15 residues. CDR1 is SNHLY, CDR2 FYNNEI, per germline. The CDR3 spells CASSAGTSGNNEQFF. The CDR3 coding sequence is TGTGCCAGCAGTGCCGGGACTAGCGGAAACAATGAGCAGTTCTTC.

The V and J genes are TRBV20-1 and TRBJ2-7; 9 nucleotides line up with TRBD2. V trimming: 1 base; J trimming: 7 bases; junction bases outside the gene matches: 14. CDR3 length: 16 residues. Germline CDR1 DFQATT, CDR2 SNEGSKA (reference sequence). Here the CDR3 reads CSARGLAGTDNEEQYF. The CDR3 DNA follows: TGCAGTGCTAGAGGTCTAGCGGGGACGGATAATGAGGAGCAGTACTTC.